These 8 T cell receptor beta chains were all obtained from the same sample, sequenced in a study of T cell changes during pregnancy in multiple sclerosis (dated by TCRdb to about 2019). Receptor libraries were prepared by the immunoSEQ multiplex PCR assay. What TCRdb holds here is the immuneACCESS table cut down to in-frame rearrangements. Part of the clones is not present; checked against another copy, under half of the missing clones reflect an unresolved V gene, and the others are unexplained. This sample is represented by roughly 90,000 clones; approximately 92% of them were singletons. Clones ranked in the top ten supply approximately 4.5% of the sample. Sequencing was performed on peripheral blood, taken in the first trimester of pregnancy. These receptors originate from a female donor with multiple sclerosis, enrolled in a pregnancy study.

This sequence joins TRBV11-2 and TRBJ2-3; D might be TRBD1 (6 bases). The CDR3 runs 15 residues. Germline V gene sequence: CDR1 SGHAT, CDR2 FQNNGV. V gave up 4 bases and J gave up 4 bases, with 15 bases separating them. The CDR3 spells CASSSDPAGADTQYF. CDR3 bases: TGTGCCAGCAGCTCCGACCCGGCAGGGGCAGATACGCAGTATTTT.

The V call is TRBV6-6, the J call TRBJ1-4; D remains unclear. Looked up from germline, CDR1 is MNHNY and CDR2 is SVGAGI (reference sequence). The CDR3 runs 15 residues. The V and J ends lost 7 bases and 2 bases respectively, with 14 bases between them. The CDR3 bases are TGTGCCAGCACGGGAGCGGCCGACACTAATGAAAAACTGTTTTTT. Translation: CASTGAADTNEKLFF.

The rearrangement links TRBV12-5 to TRBJ2-7; possible D gene TRBD1, 7 bases. Per the germline V gene, CDR1 is LGHNT and CDR2 is FRNRAP. Trimming pared 2 bases from V and 3 bases from J, leaving 20 bases between. The CDR3 covers 17 residues. In nucleotides, the CDR3 is TGTGCTAGTGGTTTGATTGGGCCTGTGCAGGGGGGCTACGAGCAGTACTTC. Translating gives CASGLIGPVQGGYEQYF.

The chain employs TRBV6-1 and TRBJ2-3; D unresolved. Trimming took 4 bases from V and 2 from J, leaving 7 bases between them. CDR3 length: 13 amino acids. CDR1 and CDR2 (germline): MNHNS, SASEGT. Here the CDR3 DNA reads TGTGCCAGCAGTGGGTCCTACACAGATACGCAGTATTTT. It translates to CASSGSYTDTQYF.

This rearrangement joins TRBV10-1 to TRBJ2-1, with 9 bases aligning to TRBD2. The germline CDR1 and CDR2 sequences are WNHNN and SYGVQD (reference sequence). J lost 7 bases, V lost 6 bases, and 4 bases had no gene match. CDR3 size: 13 residues. The CDR3 nucleotides are TGCGCCAGCAGGTCTAGCGGGGCGAATGAGCAGTTCTTC. Encoded protein: CASRSSGANEQFF.

V usage is TRBV5-5 and J usage is TRBJ2-1, with a possible D match to TRBD2 (7 bases). The CDR3 length is 16 residues. The ends were cut back, 3 bases at V and 4 bases at J, with 17 bases in the middle. Germline CDR1 SGHKS, CDR2 YYEKEE (reference sequence). The CDR3 is CASSSEGGRLYNEQFF. The CDR3 bases are TGTGCCAGCAGCTCGGAGGGGGGGAGATTATACAATGAGCAGTTCTTC.

The chain joins TRBV14 to TRBJ2-3; tentative D call: TRBD1 (6 bases). The CDR3 loop spans 12 amino acids. The V end was cut by 3 bases, the J end by 9 bases, with 10 bases between. Germline V CDR1 and CDR2: SGHDN, FVKESK. The CDR3 sequence is CASSQAGATQYF. For the CDR3, the DNA is TGTGCCAGCAGCCAGGCAGGGGCAACGCAGTATTTT. Variable domain in full (rest from reference TRBV14 and TRBJ2-3): EAGVTQFPSHSVIEKGQTVTLRCDPISGHDNLYWYRRVMGKEIKFLLHFVKESKQDESGMPNNRFLAERTGGTYSTLKVQPAELEDSGVYFCASSQAGATQYFGPGTRLTVL.

The chain couples TRBV15 to TRBJ2-5; TRBD2 matches at 13 bases. V dropped 5 bases and J dropped 2; count of bases not matched to a gene: 5. CDR1 is LNHNV and CDR2 is YYDKDF in the germline V gene (reference sequence). The CDR3 contains 16 residues. Written as DNA, the CDR3 is TGTGCCACCAGCGCCCGACTAGCGGGGGGACAAGAGACCCAGTACTTC. It translates to CATSARLAGGQETQYF.